This is a list of T cell receptor beta chains from one sample in a study of T cells in Graves' hyperthyroidism and ophthalmopathy. Each CDR3 protein is one row after TCRdb ran MiXCR on the multiplex PCR reads. The table has around 560,000 distinct CDR3 sequences, 15% to 20% seen once. Input material: blood. These receptors were collected from a woman aged 18 to 35 with Graves' hyperthyroidism. Both conserved end residues are trimmed from each CDR3. Part of the rows lack a size; the others show once, few, many or a class for expanded clones.

v_call	j_call	clone_size	cdr3_aa
TRBV7-9	TRBJ2-3	many	ASSLKNTDTQY
TRBV19	TRBJ1-1	many	ASSIGGNTEAF
TRBV29-1	TRBJ2-1	few	SVGSGGPSYNEQF
TRBV3-1	TRBJ2-7	.	ASSPGLAGSRGQY
TRBV11-2	TRBJ2-7	many	ASSPTGGGGIYEQY
TRBV11-3	TRBJ1-1	many	ASSLEVSTEAF
TRBV6-2/TRBV6-3	TRBJ1-1	many	ASSKSHTEAF
TRBV7-2	TRBJ2-5	few	ASSFFSGETQY
TRBV7-9	TRBJ2-3	.	ASSPGRGGASYTDTQY
TRBV3-1	TRBJ2-6	many	ASSQGVDGANVLT
TRBV7-9	TRBJ1-1	few	ASSFPSWGGGAF
TRBV20-1	TRBJ2-3	many	SAPSGGGTDTQY
TRBV6-1	TRBJ1-5	many	ASSERTSNQPQH
TRBV7-8	TRBJ2-4	.	ASSLIRGHGDIQY
TRBV25-1	TRBJ2-1	.	ASSDTWEANEQF
TRBV10-1	TRBJ2-7	few	ASSGGLAGGLEQY
TRBV4-1	TRBJ2-1	few	ASSQFGLAGEQF
TRBV18	TRBJ1-1	many	ASSQQYGTTEAF
TRBV19	TRBJ1-1	.	ATLIAGDTEAF
TRBV4-3	TRBJ1-2	few	ASSQTQNYGYT
TRBV29-1	TRBJ2-3	.	SVGGKLAGGPGTQY
TRBV12-3/TRBV12-4	TRBJ2-1	.	ASRQRTGVEQF
TRBV20-1	TRBJ2-1	many	SARDPGLAGDRSYNEQF
TRBV27	TRBJ2-1	.	ATSTSGREQF
TRBV12-5	TRBJ1-1	many	ASGLVLTGRDPEAF
TRBV29-1	TRBJ2-7	.	SVRRDRGVYGQY
TRBV30	TRBJ2-2	many	AWSQGGELF
TRBV12-3/TRBV12-4	TRBJ1-1	few	ASKVNGGPMLEAF
TRBV7-2	TRBJ2-2	.	ASSPRFGGVTGTGELF
TRBV6-2/TRBV6-3	TRBJ2-7	.	ASSDPNYEQY
TRBV18	TRBJ1-1	many	ASSPPSGNTEAF
TRBV6-1	TRBJ2-3	.	ASTLGTIAENTQY
TRBV19	TRBJ2-3	.	ASSIDLGRVDTQY
TRBV13	TRBJ1-2	.	ASSFRGHGYGYT
TRBV7-8	TRBJ1-1	.	ASTGGPEAF
TRBV11-2	TRBJ1-6	.	ASSSARDSPLH
TRBV5-1	TRBJ1-2	many	ASSPGDSGYGYT
TRBV5-1	TRBJ1-5	.	ASSLEVRVYSNQPQH
TRBV27	TRBJ1-4	many	ASSLGGAANEKLF
TRBV18	TRBJ1-2	.	ASSPQGTGDVSYGYT